Each of the 21 T cell receptor beta chains below was sequenced from the same sample in a study of neurological immune-mediated disorders. MiXCR, run by TCRdb on the 5' RACE reads, gives a single entry per CDR3 protein. Among about 37,000 distinct CDR3 sequences listed, around 10% were seen once. Material: CD4+ T cells from blood. The receptor source for this set is a woman aged 25 to 39 with HTLV-1-associated myelopathy (HAM/TSP).

This clonotype has a count of ten or more. The CDR3 coding sequence is TGTGCCAGCAGTCCCCCGGGGACCACCTACGAGCAGTACTTC. Protein sequence: CASSPPGTTYEQYF. The rearrangement links TRBV28 to TRBJ2-7; D possibly uses TRBD1 or TRBD2 (5 bases each). The germline gives CDR1 MDHEN, CDR2 SYDVKM. The CDR3 contains 14 residues. V was shortened by 5 bases and J by 2 bases, with 13 bases between the two germline ends.

In this sample, this clonotype turned up many times. The rearrangement joins TRBV20-1 to TRBJ1-1; D not resolved. Germline CDR1 and CDR2: DFQATT and SNEGSKA (reference sequence). The CDR3 runs to 11 residues. V dropped 5 bases and J dropped 1 base, with 5 bases sitting between them. DNA of the CDR3: TGCAGTGCTCCGGAGAACACTGAAGCTTTCTTT. It translates to CSAPENTEAFF.

The sample holds many counts of this clonotype. The rearrangement uses TRBV18 and TRBJ1-1; D gene uncertain. Germline values: CDR1 KGHSH, CDR2 LQKENI. V dropped 0 bases and J dropped 1 base, with 12 bases sitting between them. The CDR3 is 16 residues long. The CDR3 sequence is CASSPPVGGGNTEAFF. The CDR3 DNA is TGTGCCAGCTCACCACCGGTTGGAGGTGGGAACACTGAAGCTTTCTTT.

This clonotype was seen ten or more times. In DNA, the CDR3 is TGTGCCAGCAGGCTCGCGTCGTCTGAGCAGTTCTTC. Amino acid sequence: CASRLASSEQFF. This chain links TRBV12-3 or TRBV12-4 with TRBJ2-1, with no clear D. Trimming removed 6 bases from V and 9 bases from J, with 12 bases in between. The CDR3 is 12 amino acids.

This clonotype has at least ten counts. The CDR3 sequence is CSAAIAGGLKEQFF. CDR3 bases: TGCAGTGCCGCTATAGCGGGGGGGCTTAAGGAGCAGTTCTTC. The rearrangement links TRBV20-1 to TRBJ2-1; 11 bases are a match to TRBD2. Germline V gene lookup returns CDR1 DFQATT and CDR2 SNEGSKA (reference sequence). V shed 6 bases, J shed 10 bases, and the junction held 11 bases outside the gene matches. This CDR3 has 14 amino acids.

This clonotype was counted many times. The CDR3 bases are TGCGCCAGCAGTTCGCCAGGACTAGCCAATACGCAGTATTTT. It encodes CASSSPGLANTQYF. The rearrangement uses TRBV5-1 and TRBJ2-3; TRBD2 matches 8 bases. The CDR3 consists of 14 residues. From germline, CDR1 is SGHRS and CDR2 YFSETQ. V shed 5 bases and J 7 bases; nucleotides not matched to a gene: 9.

This clonotype appeared many times. This rearrangement joins TRBV20-1 to TRBJ2-3; D is possibly TRBD1 (6 bases). V gave up 6 bases and J gave up 3 bases, with 16 bases separating them. Germline V lookup: CDR1 DFQATT, CDR2 SNEGSKA (reference sequence). The length of the CDR3 is 14 residues. The chain's CDR3 is CSANPGRGTDTQYF. The CDR3 DNA is TGCAGTGCAAACCCGGGAAGGGGGACAGATACGCAGTATTTT.

This clonotype was recorded at least ten times. The chain is built from TRBV20-1 and TRBJ2-4; 9 bases agree with TRBD1. The junction had 5 bases not matched to a gene; V was cut back by 8 bases and J by 6 bases. Germline V gene sequence: CDR1 DFQATT, CDR2 SNEGSKA (reference sequence). This CDR3 region has 12 residues. The DNA for the CDR3 is TGCAGTTTTCCGGGACAGGGAAACATTCAGTACTTC. As protein: CSFPGQGNIQYF.

This clonotype was observed many times. This chain links TRBV20-1 with TRBJ1-4; TRBD1 matches 7 bases. The CDR3 is 14 residues long. Germline lookup yields CDR1 DFQATT and CDR2 SNEGSKA (reference sequence). Trimming cost V 1 base and J 8 bases; bases outside gene matches: 7. CDR3 amino acids: CSARVSGGDEKLFF. In DNA form, the CDR3 reads TGCAGTGCTAGAGTCTCAGGGGGTGACGAAAAACTGTTTTTT.

This clonotype was recorded only once. A junction boundary mismatches the germline segment, possibly from a read error. The chain combines TRBV5-1 with TRBJ1-1; perhaps TRBD1 as D (6 bases). This CDR3 is 15 amino acids long. Per germline, CDR1 SGHRS and CDR2 YFSETQ. The CDR3 spells CASNLEGQIRTEALF. The CDR3 nucleotides read TGCGCCAGCAACTTGGAAGGACAGATAAGGACTGAAGCTTTATTT.

This clonotype occurred many times. The rearrangement uses TRBV20-1 and TRBJ2-1; D gene uncertain. The CDR3 extends over 16 amino acids. Germline V lookup: CDR1 DFQATT, CDR2 SNEGSKA (reference sequence). The V and J ends lost 6 bases and 0 bases respectively, with 18 bases between them. In DNA, the CDR3 is TGCAGTGCCCCCGCGAGTTCGGGCGGCTCCTACAATGAGCAGTTCTTC. Translation: CSAPASSGGSYNEQFF.

This clonotype was seen ten or more times. In DNA form, the CDR3 reads TGCGCCAGCAGCGCGGGACAGAACTATGGCTACACCTTC. Translation: CASSAGQNYGYTF. V usage is TRBV5-1 and J usage is TRBJ1-2; TRBD1 matches 7 bases. The CDR3 length is 13 residues. Germline CDR1 reads SGHRS; CDR2 reads YFSETQ. With V trimmed by 4 bases and J by 2 bases, 2 bases remained unmatched. The whole variable domain, filled in from reference TRBV5-1 and TRBJ1-2, reads KAGVTQTPRYLIKTRGQQVTLSCSPISGHRSVSWYQQTPGQGLQFLFEYFSETQRNKGNFPGRFSGRQFSNSRSEMNVSTLELGDSALYLCASSAGQNYGYTFGSGTRLTVV.

This clonotype was found many times. This chain connects TRBV19 to TRBJ1-3; no firm D call. This CDR3 has 12 residues. Germline V CDR1 and CDR2: LNHDA, SQIVND (reference sequence). V lost 7 bases to trimming and J lost 0 bases, with 4 bases between them. The CDR3 nucleotides are TGTGCCAGTACCATCTCTGGAAACACCATATATTTT. Its protein product is CASTISGNTIYF.

This clonotype was counted ten times or more. This chain connects TRBV6-5 to TRBJ1-5, with unresolved D. V was trimmed by 2 bases and J by 1 base, leaving 6 bases between them. CDR1 MNHEY and CDR2 SVGAGI come from the germline V gene. The CDR3 spans 14 residues. The CDR3 here is CASSYKISNQPQHF. In DNA form, the CDR3 reads TGTGCCAGCAGTTACAAGATCAGCAATCAGCCCCAGCATTTT.

This clonotype was recorded many times. Here the CDR3 DNA reads TGTGCCAGCAGCTTCAACCCCACAGATACGCAGTATTTT. Protein sequence: CASSFNPTDTQYF. This chain joins TRBV7-3 and TRBJ2-3, with unresolved D. V was trimmed by 3 bases and J by 2 bases, leaving 6 bases between them. This CDR3 has 13 residues. Germline values: CDR1 SGHTA, CDR2 FQGTGA.

As regards this clonotype: Germline and junction disagree at one end, which may indicate a read error. The J gene is TRBJ2-1, the V gene TRBV11-2; TRBD1 aligns across 9 bases. The CDR3 sequence is 15 residues long. The V gene's germline CDR1 is SGHAT and CDR2 FQNNGV. The CDR3 DNA sequence: TGTGCCAGCAGCCGAGGGACAGGGAGCAACAATGAGCACTCCTTC. Amino acids: CASSRGTGSNNEHSF. The variable domain in full, completed from reference TRBV11-2 and TRBJ2-1, reads EAGVAQSPRYKIIEKRQSVAFWCNPISGHATLYWYQQILGQGPKLLIQFQNNGVVDDSQLPKDRFSAERLKGVDSTLKIQPAKLEDSAVYLCASSRGTGSNNEHSFGPGTRLTVL.

Ten or more counts support this clonotype. V and J are TRBV20-1 and TRBJ2-3; 11 nucleotides match TRBD2. Per germline, CDR1 DFQATT and CDR2 SNEGSKA (reference sequence). There are 13 residues in the CDR3. The V gene end was trimmed by 7 bases and the J gene end by 2 bases; junction bases not matched to a gene: 2. CDR3 DNA: TGCAGTGTACTAGCGGGGGCCACAGATACGCAGTATTTT. The encoded protein is CSVLAGATDTQYF.

This clonotype was seen repeatedly, ten times or more. This chain links TRBV20-1 with TRBJ2-3; D may match TRBD1 or TRBD2 (6 bases each). The CDR3 has 12 amino acids. From germline, CDR1 is DFQATT and CDR2 SNEGSKA (reference sequence). V was pared by 6 bases and J by 3 bases, with 10 bases between. The DNA of the CDR3 is TGCAGTGCAATAGGGGGGACAGATACGCAGTATTTT. As protein: CSAIGGTDTQYF.

This clonotype showed up many times. The chain is built from TRBV15 and TRBJ1-1; D call uncertain. The CDR3 covers 15 residues. V was pared by 0 bases and J by 0 bases, with 8 bases between. CDR1 is LNHNV, CDR2 YYDKDF, per germline (reference sequence). Here the CDR3 DNA reads TGTGCCACCAGCAGAGATCCGACTATGAACACTGAAGCTTTCTTT. Translation gives CATSRDPTMNTEAFF.

The gene calls are TRBV7-2 and TRBJ2-5; 7 positions agree with TRBD2. Trimming removed 1 base from V and 9 bases from J; junction bases left unmatched: 14. CDR3 length: 16 amino acids. The germline V gene has CDR1 SGHTA and CDR2 FQGNSA. CDR3 nucleotides: TGTGCCAGCAGCTTAGAGGGTAGCGGGTGGCCCGCGGCCCAGTACTTC. This codes for CASSLEGSGWPAAQYF. Filled out from reference TRBV7-2 and TRBJ2-5, the complete variable domain reads GAGVSQSPSNKVTEKGKDVELRCDPISGHTALYWYRQSLGQGLEFLIYFQGNSAPDKSGLPSDRFSAERTGGSVSTLTIQRTQQEDSAVYLCASSLEGSGWPAAQYFGPGTRLLVL.

This clonotype showed up many times. The rearrangement joins TRBV20-1 to TRBJ1-5; D is ambiguous. V was cut by 0 bases and J by 0 bases, with 9 bases left in between. Germline values: CDR1 DFQATT, CDR2 SNEGSKA (reference sequence). This CDR3 is built from 15 residues. DNA for the CDR3: TGCAGTGCTAGAGATCCCAGATATAGCAATCAGCCCCAGCATTTT. It specifies CSARDPRYSNQPQHF.